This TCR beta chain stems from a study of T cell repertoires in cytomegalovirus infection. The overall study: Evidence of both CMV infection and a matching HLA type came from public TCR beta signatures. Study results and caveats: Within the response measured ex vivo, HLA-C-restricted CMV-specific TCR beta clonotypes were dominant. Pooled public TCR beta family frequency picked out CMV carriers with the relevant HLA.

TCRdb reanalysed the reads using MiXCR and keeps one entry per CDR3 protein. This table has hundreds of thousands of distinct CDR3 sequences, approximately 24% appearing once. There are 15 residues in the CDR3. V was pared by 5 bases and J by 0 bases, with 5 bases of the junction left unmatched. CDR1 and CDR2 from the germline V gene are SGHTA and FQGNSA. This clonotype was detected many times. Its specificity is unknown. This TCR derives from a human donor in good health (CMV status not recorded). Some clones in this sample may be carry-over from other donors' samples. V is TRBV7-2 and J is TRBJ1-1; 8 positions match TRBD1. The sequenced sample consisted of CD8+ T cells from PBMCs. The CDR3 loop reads CASSTGQGLNTEAFF. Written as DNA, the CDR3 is TGTGCCAGCAGCACCGGACAGGGATTGAACACTGAAGCTTTCTTT.